The subject of this entry is one T cell receptor beta chain. Its antigen is unidentified. The time point was: week 47, end of study. Vaccination comprised doses that each held 300 ug of mutant IDH1 20-mer peptide, plus topical imiquimod. Donors' newly diagnosed IDH1-mutant WHO grade 3 or 4 astrocytomas lacked nuclear ATRX. This sample is part of a study of a mutant IDH1 vaccine in newly diagnosed glioma. Across the study: V12 corresponded to week 35 and V13 to week 47.

Study-wide results and caveats: Vaccine-induced immune responses occurred in 93.3% of patients. Whatever changes occurred in top peripheral T cell clonotypes seemed unrelated to pseudoprogression.

The table came from immunoSEQ multiplex PCR; TCRdb's copy has only in-frame clones and leaves some out. Among roughly 86,000 clones, 85% to 90% were seen once, and the ten largest hold around 0.73%. In germline, CDR1 is MGHRA, CDR2 YSYEKL. V was clipped by 6 bases and J by 5 bases, with 7 bases between them. This CDR3 spans 12 amino acids. V is TRBV4-1 and J is TRBJ2-2; D call uncertain. The material was PBMCs, obtained from a glioma patient whose treatment included an IDH1 peptide vaccine. The sequence derives from a woman aged 45 to 65 with glioma. In DNA, the CDR3 is TGCGCCAGCAGGCAGAATACCGGGGAGCTGTTTTTT. This codes for CASRQNTGELFF.